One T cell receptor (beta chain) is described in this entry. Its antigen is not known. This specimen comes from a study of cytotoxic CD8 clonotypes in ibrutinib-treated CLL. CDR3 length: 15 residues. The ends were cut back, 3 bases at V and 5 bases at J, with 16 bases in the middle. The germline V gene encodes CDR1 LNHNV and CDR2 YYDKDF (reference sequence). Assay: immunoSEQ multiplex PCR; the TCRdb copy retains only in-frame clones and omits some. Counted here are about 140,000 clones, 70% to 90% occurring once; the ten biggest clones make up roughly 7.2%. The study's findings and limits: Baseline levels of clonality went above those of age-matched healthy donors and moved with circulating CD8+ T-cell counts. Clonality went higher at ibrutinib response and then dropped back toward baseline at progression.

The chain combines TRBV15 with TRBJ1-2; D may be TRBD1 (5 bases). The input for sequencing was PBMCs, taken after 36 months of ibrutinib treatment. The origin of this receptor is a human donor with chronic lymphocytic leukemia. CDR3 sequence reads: CATSSGLDGGYGYTF. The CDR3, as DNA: TGTGCCACCAGCAGCGGATTGGACGGGGGATATGGCTACACCTTC.